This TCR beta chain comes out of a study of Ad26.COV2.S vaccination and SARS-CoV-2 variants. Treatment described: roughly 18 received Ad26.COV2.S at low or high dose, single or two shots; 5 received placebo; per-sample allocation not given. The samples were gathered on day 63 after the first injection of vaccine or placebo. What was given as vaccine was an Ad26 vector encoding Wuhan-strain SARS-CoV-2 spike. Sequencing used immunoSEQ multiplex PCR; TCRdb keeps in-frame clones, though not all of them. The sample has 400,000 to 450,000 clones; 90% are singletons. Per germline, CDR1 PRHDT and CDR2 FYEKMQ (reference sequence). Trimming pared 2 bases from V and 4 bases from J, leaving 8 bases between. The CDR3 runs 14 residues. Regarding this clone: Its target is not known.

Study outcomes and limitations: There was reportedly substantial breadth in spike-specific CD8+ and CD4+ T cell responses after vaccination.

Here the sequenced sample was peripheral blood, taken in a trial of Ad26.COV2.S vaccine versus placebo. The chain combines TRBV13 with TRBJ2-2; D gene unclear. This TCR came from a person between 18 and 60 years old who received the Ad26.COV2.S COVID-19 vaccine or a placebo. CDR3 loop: CASSLLLTTGELFF. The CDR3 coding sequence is TGTGCCAGCAGCTTACTTTTAACCACCGGGGAGCTGTTTTTT. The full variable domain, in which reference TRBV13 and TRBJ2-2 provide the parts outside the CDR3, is AAGVIQSPRHLIKEKRETATLKCYPIPRHDTVYWYQQGPGQDPQFLISFYEKMQSDKGSIPDRFSAQQFSDYHSELNMSSLELGDSALYFCASSLLLTTGELFFGEGSRLTVL.